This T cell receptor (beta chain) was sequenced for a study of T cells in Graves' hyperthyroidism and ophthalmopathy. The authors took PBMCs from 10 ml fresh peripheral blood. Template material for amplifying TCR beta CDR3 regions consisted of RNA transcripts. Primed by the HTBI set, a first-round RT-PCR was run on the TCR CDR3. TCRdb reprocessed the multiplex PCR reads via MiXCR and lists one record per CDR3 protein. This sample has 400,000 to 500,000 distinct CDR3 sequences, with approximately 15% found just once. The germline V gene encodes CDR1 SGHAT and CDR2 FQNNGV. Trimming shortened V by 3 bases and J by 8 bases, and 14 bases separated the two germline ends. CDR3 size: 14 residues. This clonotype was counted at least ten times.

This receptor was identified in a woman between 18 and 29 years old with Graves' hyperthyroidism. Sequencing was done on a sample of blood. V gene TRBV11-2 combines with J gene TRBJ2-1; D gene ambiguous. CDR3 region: CASSFTDPADEQFF. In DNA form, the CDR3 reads TGTGCCAGCAGCTTTACAGACCCTGCCGATGAGCAGTTCTTC.